The clone carrying this T cell receptor (beta chain) was seen at least ten times. Its antigen is undetermined. This entry comes from a study of Graves' ophthalmopathy and Graves' hyperthyroidism. Study as a whole: Pretreatment peripheral blood was obtained at initial diagnosis. Points from the study as a whole: Both an approximately 68% sensitivity and a 72.22% specificity characterized the model's predictions of ophthalmopathy progression. The 13-signature model separated ophthalmopathy from stable hyperthyroidism at almost 90% sensitivity and almost 83% specificity. In blood appeared most of the expanded thyroid clonotypes whose frequency exceeded 0.001.

The CDR3 consists of 13 residues. CDR1 is SEHNR, CDR2 FQNEAQ, per germline (reference sequence). V was pared by 5 bases and J by 1 base, with 8 bases between. Amplified TCR beta CDR3 regions were obtained using RNA transcripts as template. Following a first-round RT-PCR that used HTBI primers, a second-round multiplex PCR was carried out. TCRdb analysed the multiplex PCR reads with MiXCR anew, one entry per CDR3 protein. The data contain 600,000 to 700,000 distinct CDR3 sequences, more than 40% of them singletons. The sequenced material came from peripheral blood. This sequence was found in an adult man with Graves' ophthalmopathy. This sequence joins TRBV7-9 and TRBJ1-1, with D tentatively TRBD1 (5 bases). Written as DNA, the CDR3 is TGTGCCAGCAGCAAGACAGCGAACACTGAAGCTTTCTTT. Its protein is CASSKTANTEAFF.